Each of the 20 T cell receptor beta chains below was sequenced from the same sample in a study of blood T cell repertoires in COVID-19. Sequencing used immunoSEQ multiplex PCR; TCRdb keeps in-frame clones, though not all of them. The table lists fewer than 350,000 clones, over 75% of them singletons. The sequenced material came from peripheral blood. These receptors came from a woman aged 25 to 39 with COVID-19, enrolled during active disease.

The chain links TRBV11-2 to TRBJ2-2, with a possible D match to TRBD1 (5 bases). The CDR3 loop spans 16 amino acids. The germline gives CDR1 SGHAT, CDR2 FQNNGV. V shed 1 base and J shed 4 bases, with 13 bases lying between them. CDR3 sequence: CASSLVKGLSTGELFF. In DNA, the CDR3 is TGTGCCAGCAGCTTAGTTAAGGGGCTAAGCACCGGGGAGCTGTTTTTT.

This sequence joins TRBV7-2 and TRBJ2-2, with D perhaps matching TRBD2 (6 bases). Trimming stripped 2 bases from V and 7 bases from J, with 14 bases between. The length of the CDR3 is 15 residues. Germline values: CDR1 SGHTA, CDR2 FQGNSA. The CDR3 reads CASSLTGGIIGELFF. The CDR3 DNA follows: TGTGCCAGCAGCTTAACCGGCGGGATAATCGGGGAGCTGTTTTTT.

For the CDR3, the DNA is TGTGCCAGTAGTGTCGGACAGGGGAACACTGAAGCTTTCTTT. Encoded protein: CASSVGQGNTEAFF. The chain combines TRBV19 with TRBJ1-1, with 8 bases that match TRBD1. The CDR3 runs 14 residues. CDR1 LNHDA and CDR2 SQIVND come from the germline V gene (reference sequence). The V segment lost 5 bases and the J segment 1 base; nucleotides outside the gene matches: 3.

This clone was detected only once. This rearrangement joins TRBV5-4 to TRBJ1-2; D ambiguous. The V end was cut by 0 bases, the J end by 4 bases, with 7 bases between. Germline-derived CDR1 and CDR2 are SGHNT and YYREEE (reference sequence). This CDR3 has 13 amino acids. The CDR3 spells CASSLDGSYGYTF. In DNA form, the CDR3 reads TGTGCCAGCAGCTTGGACGGGAGCTATGGCTACACCTTC.

The chain uses TRBV30 and TRBJ2-1; D remains ambiguous. CDR1 is GTSNPN and CDR2 is SVGIG in the germline V gene (reference sequence). V shed 2 bases and J shed 3 bases, with 5 bases lying between them. The CDR3 has 12 residues. In nucleotides, the CDR3 is TGTGCCTGGAGTCCCCGCTACAATGAGCAGTTCTTC. Translated, it gives CAWSPRYNEQFF.

This sequence joins TRBV19 and TRBJ2-7, with 7 nucleotides matching TRBD2. Germline CDR1 and CDR2: LNHDA and SQIVND (reference sequence). J was trimmed by 0 bases and V by 4 bases; bases with no gene match: 3. This CDR3 contains 14 residues. The CDR3 nucleotides are TGTGCCAGTAGTAGAGCGGGAAACTCCTACGAGCAGTACTTC. Encoded protein: CASSRAGNSYEQYF.

V gene TRBV18 combines with J gene TRBJ2-2, with 13 bases aligning to TRBD2. This CDR3 comprises 16 residues. Trimming took 2 bases from V and 6 from J; bases not matched to a gene: 3. CDR1 and CDR2 from the germline V gene are KGHSH and LQKENI. The CDR3 sequence: CASSPGTSGTAGELFF. The CDR3 DNA is TGTGCCAGCTCACCAGGGACTAGCGGGACGGCCGGGGAGCTGTTTTTT.

This chain links TRBV2 with TRBJ2-1, with 9 bases identical to TRBD1. The CDR3 consists of 13 residues. V shed 6 bases and J 6 bases; nucleotides not matched to a gene: 3. CDR1 and CDR2 (germline): SNHLY, FYNNEI. The DNA of the CDR3 is TGTGCCAGCAGCCGGGACAGGGTCAATGAGCAGTTCTTC. Encoded protein: CASSRDRVNEQFF.

V is TRBV5-1 and J is TRBJ2-7; the match to TRBD2 covers 11 bases. This CDR3 is 23 amino acids long. J was trimmed by 7 bases and V by 5 bases; bases with no gene match: 35. The germline V gene has CDR1 SGHRS and CDR2 YFSETQ. The DNA for the CDR3 is TGCGCCAGCAGTTTTTGGGTTTTTACGTGGTCCGGGGGCGCTAGCGGGAGGTCGGAGGAGCAGTACTTC. As protein: CASSFWVFTWSGGASGRSEEQYF.

This clone was seen only a few times. It may be a read error: a sequence one base away is much more abundant. The chain has TRBV6-6 and TRBJ1-2; tentative D call: TRBD1 (5 bases). The CDR3 runs 13 residues. Germline V gene sequence: CDR1 MNHNY, CDR2 SVGAGI (reference sequence). The V and J ends lost 2 bases and 1 base respectively, with 5 bases between them. CDR3 residues: CASSYDSNYGYTF. CDR3 nucleotide sequence: TGTGCCAGCAGTTACGACAGTAACTATGGCTACACCTTC.

The chain couples TRBV7-8 to TRBJ2-1; TRBD2 is a possible D gene (6 bases). The CDR3 extends over 15 amino acids. V was cut by 1 base and J by 3 bases, with 10 bases left in between. Germline CDR1 reads SGHVS; CDR2 reads FQNEAQ. The CDR3 here is CASSLEAGIYNEQFF. The CDR3 DNA follows: TGTGCCAGCAGCTTAGAGGCGGGGATCTACAATGAGCAGTTCTTC.

This chain uses TRBV15 with TRBJ2-1; TRBD2 is a possible D gene (6 bases). Per germline, CDR1 LNHNV and CDR2 YYDKDF (reference sequence). The germline V and J ends were trimmed by 6 bases and 4 bases, with 7 bases remaining between them. This CDR3 is built from 12 residues. CDR3 nucleotides: TGTGCCACCAGTGCGGGGTACAATGAGCAGTTCTTC. Translating it yields CATSAGYNEQFF. The full variable domain, in which reference TRBV15 and TRBJ2-1 provide the parts outside the CDR3, is DAMVIQNPRYQVTQFGKPVTLSCSQTLNHNVMYWYQQKSSQAPKLLFHYYDKDFNNEADTPDNFQSRRPNTSFCFLDIRSPGLGDTAMYLCATSAGYNEQFFGPGTRLTVL.

The chain couples TRBV27 to TRBJ1-2; 7 nucleotides match TRBD1. The CDR3 loop spans 14 amino acids. Germline values: CDR1 MNHEY, CDR2 SMNVEV (reference sequence). V dropped 4 bases and J dropped 3; count of bases not matched to a gene: 5. The CDR3 nucleotides read TGTGCCAGCAGTTCGGGCAGGGGGGACTATGGCTACACCTTC. This translates into CASSSGRGDYGYTF.

About this clone itself: Other DNA sequences within the sample encode an identical CDR3. This chain links TRBV19 with TRBJ2-1; 8 nucleotides line up with TRBD2. Germline V gene sequence: CDR1 LNHDA, CDR2 SQIVND (reference sequence). The CDR3 spans 15 residues. Trimming removed 3 bases from V and 6 bases from J; junction bases left unmatched: 7. The CDR3 coding sequence is TGTGCCAGTAGTATCTCCAGCGGGAGAGGCAATGAGCAGTTCTTC. Its protein product is CASSISSGRGNEQFF.

This rearrangement joins TRBV9 to TRBJ2-1, with 10 bases matching TRBD2. CDR3 length equals 16 residues. Germline trimming cut 0 bases from V and 8 bases from J; bases unmatched to any gene: 8. Per the germline V gene, CDR1 is SGDLS and CDR2 is YYNGEE. The CDR3 DNA reads as TGTGCCAGCAGCGTAGCTGTAGCGGGAGGAACGGATGAGCAGTTCTTC. Residues: CASSVAVAGGTDEQFF.

This clone came up a few times. The chain uses TRBV10-3 and TRBJ2-1, with TRBD1 identical over 10 bases. Trimming removed 2 bases from V and 5 bases from J; junction bases left unmatched: 3. Germline CDR1 reads ENHRY; CDR2 reads SYGVKD. The CDR3 is made up of 15 amino acids. DNA of the CDR3: TGTGCCATCAGTGAGCGACAGGGGGCCAACAATGAGCAGTTCTTC. Translation: CAISERQGANNEQFF.

There are a few counts of this clone. Other DNA sequences within the sample encode an identical CDR3. This chain connects TRBV6-1 to TRBJ2-7; 10 positions match TRBD1. Trimming took 1 base from V and 0 from J; bases not matched to a gene: 0. Germline lookup yields CDR1 MNHNS and CDR2 SASEGT. This CDR3 is 15 amino acids long. The CDR3 region has the DNA TGTGCCAGCAGTGAAGGGACAGGGGGCTCCTACGAGCAGTACTTC. Residues: CASSEGTGGSYEQYF.

The V gene is TRBV29-1, the J gene TRBJ2-7; D not certain. The germline V gene encodes CDR1 SQVTM and CDR2 ANQGSEA. V lost 4 bases to trimming and J lost 2 bases, with 12 bases between them. There are 13 residues in the CDR3. DNA for the CDR3: TGCAGCGTTGTGTCGTCAGTTGCCTACGAGCAGTACTTC. Protein sequence: CSVVSSVAYEQYF.

The table lists this clone with a count of one. The chain carries TRBV2 and TRBJ1-2; no firm D call. Trimming took off 7 bases at V and 0 bases at J, with 15 bases between the two ends. The CDR3 totals 15 residues. Germline V gene sequence: CDR1 SNHLY, CDR2 FYNNEI. The CDR3 DNA reads as TGTGCCAGCAAGGGAGTGACTGAGCCTAACTATGGCTACACCTTC. Translation gives CASKGVTEPNYGYTF.

The rearrangement links TRBV4-2 to TRBJ1-2, with 7 bases that match TRBD1. The CDR3 spans 16 residues. Germline CDR1 reads LGHNA; CDR2 reads YNFKEQ. The J segment lost 5 bases and the V segment lost 1 base, leaving 10 bases of the junction unmatched. CDR3 sequence reads: CASSQGGQVLGYGYTF. In DNA, the CDR3 is TGTGCCAGCAGCCAAGGAGGACAGGTTTTAGGATATGGCTACACCTTC.